These 27 T cell receptor beta chains came from one sample sequenced in a study of blood T cell repertoires in COVID-19. Profiling relied on immunoSEQ multiplex PCR, and the TCRdb table lists in-frame clones only, not all of them. The table shows about 300,000 clones, with roughly 90% occurring only once. Input material: peripheral blood. These receptor sequences come from a woman younger than 45 with COVID-19, enrolled during active disease.

This rearrangement joins TRBV7-9 to TRBJ1-2; maybe TRBD1 (5 bases). Germline V gives CDR1 SEHNR, CDR2 FQNEAQ (reference sequence). V was pared by 2 bases and J by 0 bases, with 7 bases between. CDR3 size: 14 residues. The chain's CDR3 is CASSLSGTNYGYTF. CDR3 sequence (DNA): TGTGCCAGCAGCTTATCAGGGACTAACTATGGCTACACCTTC.

The count of this clone is one. V and J are TRBV11-3 and TRBJ2-4, with D possibly TRBD1 on 6 matching bases. This CDR3 has 16 residues. Germline CDR1 SGHNT, CDR2 YENEEA. V lost 1 base and J 9 bases, leaving 19 bases between the germline ends. The chain's CDR3 is CASSLGIGGKAGIQYF. The CDR3, as DNA: TGTGCCAGCAGCTTAGGGATAGGGGGAAAGGCGGGCATTCAGTACTTC.

The chain carries TRBV5-1 and TRBJ1-2; 7 positions match TRBD1. This CDR3 has 15 amino acids. Germline assignment: CDR1 SGHRS and CDR2 YFSETQ. The V segment lost 5 bases and the J segment 0 bases; nucleotides outside the gene matches: 7. The CDR3 DNA is TGCGCCAGCAGAATGACGACAGGGACTAACTATGGCTACACCTTC. Amino acid sequence: CASRMTTGTNYGYTF.

The V and J genes are TRBV5-1 and TRBJ1-2, with 8 bases that match TRBD1. The germline V gene has CDR1 SGHRS and CDR2 YFSETQ. Unmatched junction bases numbered 4, after V lost 4 bases and J lost 2 bases. CDR3 length: 14 amino acids. This CDR3 reads CASSGQGGNYGYTF. The DNA for the CDR3 is TGCGCCAGCAGCGGACAGGGAGGCAACTATGGCTACACCTTC.

V usage is TRBV4-2 and J usage is TRBJ1-2; a weak D match, TRBD1 (5 bases). The V end lost 4 bases, the J end lost 7 bases, and 16 bases lay between the germline ends. The CDR3 has 14 residues. Germline CDR1 LGHNA, CDR2 YNFKEQ. Here the CDR3 reads CASSRPAGQGGYTF. The CDR3 nucleotides read TGTGCCAGCAGCCGCCCGGCAGGGCAAGGTGGCTACACCTTC.

On this clone itself: The same CDR3 also results from other DNA sequences found in this sample. The chain couples TRBV19 to TRBJ2-3; 9 bases agree with TRBD1. The length of the CDR3 is 15 residues. In germline, CDR1 is LNHDA, CDR2 SQIVND (reference sequence). V shed 3 bases and J 0 bases; nucleotides not matched to a gene: 1. CDR3 coding DNA: TGTGCCAGTAGTATTGGGACAGGGAGCACAGATACGCAGTATTTT. Encoded protein: CASSIGTGSTDTQYF. Full variable domain (remainder filled in from reference TRBV19 and TRBJ2-3): DGGITQSPKYLFRKEGQNVTLSCEQNLNHDAMYWYRQDPGQGLRLIYYSQIVNDFQKGDIAEGYSVSREKKESFPLTVTSAQKNPTAFYLCASSIGTGSTDTQYFGPGTRLTVL.

The rearrangement links TRBV3-1 (or the pseudogene TRBV3-2) to TRBJ2-5; 8 bases agree with TRBD2. Germline V lookup: CDR1 LGHDT, CDR2 YNNKEL (reference sequence). The trim removed 1 base at V and 2 bases at J, leaving 6 bases unmatched. The CDR3 sequence is 16 residues long. Here the CDR3 DNA reads TGTGCCAGCAGCCAAGGAGGCGGGGGGAATCAAGAGACCCAGTACTTC. This gives the protein CASSQGGGGNQETQYF.

The rearrangement uses TRBV18 and TRBJ1-1; D not certain. V was shortened by 2 bases and J by 3 bases, with 7 bases between the two germline ends. The CDR3 is made up of 13 amino acids. Germline V gives CDR1 KGHSH, CDR2 LQKENI. The CDR3 nucleotides read TGTGCCAGCTCACCATTTTCCGACACTGAAGCTTTCTTT. Its translation: CASSPFSDTEAFF.

The chain is built from TRBV18 and TRBJ1-5; D not resolved. CDR3 size: 15 residues. Per the germline V gene, CDR1 is KGHSH and CDR2 is LQKENI. V lost 4 bases and J lost 0, with 10 bases in between. In DNA, the CDR3 is TGTGCCAGCTCACTTCAACAGTATAGCAATCAGCCCCAGCATTTT. Its translation: CASSLQQYSNQPQHF.

The rearrangement uses TRBV2 and TRBJ2-2, with D perhaps matching TRBD1 (6 bases). Germline CDR1 reads SNHLY; CDR2 reads FYNNEI. V lost 3 bases to trimming and J lost 5 bases, with 16 bases between them. The CDR3 is made up of 16 amino acids. CDR3 bases: TGTGCCAGCAGTGAGGAGGTCAGGGGAAGAACCGGGGAGCTGTTTTTT. Its protein is CASSEEVRGRTGELFF.

The chain carries TRBV6-6 and TRBJ2-7; 11 nucleotides line up with TRBD1. Per the germline V gene, CDR1 is MNHNY and CDR2 is SVGAGI (reference sequence). V lost 4 bases and J lost 6; bases outside the gene matches: 5. This CDR3 spans 14 amino acids. The CDR3 spells CASSSRDRGSEQYV. CDR3 DNA: TGTGCCAGCAGTTCCCGGGACAGGGGGAGCGAGCAGTACGTC.

This clone was observed a few times. The gene calls are TRBV7-2 and TRBJ1-6; 8 bases line up with TRBD1. The V gene end was trimmed by 5 bases and the J gene end by 10 bases; junction bases not matched to a gene: 10. There are 15 residues in the CDR3. Germline values: CDR1 SGHTA, CDR2 FQGNSA. The CDR3, as DNA: TGTGCCAGCAGCCCCCAGGGGGCTCAACGGTCACCCCTCCACTTT. Amino acid sequence: CASSPQGAQRSPLHF.

This chain links TRBV18 with TRBJ2-5, with 7 bases matching TRBD1. This CDR3 has 16 residues. V lost 4 bases and J lost 3; bases outside the gene matches: 11. Germline V gene sequence: CDR1 KGHSH, CDR2 LQKENI. The CDR3 protein is CASSRSRDSPKETQYF. CDR3 sequence (DNA): TGTGCCAGCTCACGATCCCGGGACAGTCCGAAAGAGACCCAGTACTTC.

This clone was seen a handful of times. This chain's CDR3 is CASSTGTPRGYTF. The CDR3 DNA follows: TGTGCCAGCAGTACAGGGACACCCAGGGGCTACACCTTC. The chain joins TRBV6-6 to TRBJ1-2, with a weak D call TRBD1 (6 bases). The CDR3 loop spans 13 amino acids. Germline loops: CDR1 MNHNY, CDR2 SVGAGI (reference sequence). Trimming took off 5 bases at V and 8 bases at J, with 15 bases between the two ends.

The V call is TRBV11-3, the J call TRBJ1-4, with TRBD1 matching over 9 bases. The germline gives CDR1 SGHNT, CDR2 YENEEA. The V and J ends lost 4 bases and 8 bases, in that order; junction bases with no gene match: 8. This CDR3 comprises 15 residues. The CDR3 protein is CASSSGTGRQEKLFF. The DNA for the CDR3 is TGTGCCAGCAGCTCCGGGACAGGGCGTCAGGAAAAACTGTTTTTT.

This chain joins TRBV5-1 and TRBJ2-2; 8 nucleotides align to TRBD1. This CDR3 region has 16 residues. The J segment lost 3 bases and the V segment lost 4 bases, leaving 8 bases of the junction unmatched. Germline CDR1 SGHRS, CDR2 YFSETQ. CDR3 residues: CASSIAGGRDTGELFF. For the CDR3, the DNA is TGCGCCAGCAGCATCGCAGGGGGCAGGGACACCGGGGAGCTGTTTTTT.

The rearrangement links TRBV9 to TRBJ1-3; D perhaps matches TRBD1 (6 bases). This CDR3 has 16 amino acids. Germline V gene sequence: CDR1 SGDLS, CDR2 YYNGEE. Trimming left V 4 bases short and J 0 bases short, with 14 bases between. The CDR3 loop is CASSPSGGDSGNTIYF. Written as DNA, the CDR3 is TGTGCCAGCAGCCCAAGTGGGGGCGACTCTGGAAACACCATATATTTT.

J is TRBJ1-5 and V is TRBV27, with D unclear. The germline gives CDR1 MNHEY, CDR2 SMNVEV (reference sequence). CDR3 length: 15 residues. Between the trimmed V and J ends, which lost 5 bases and 5 bases, there was a span of 16 bases. Here the CDR3 DNA reads TGTGCCAGCAGTACCCTTGAGGGCCGGGATCAGCCCCAGCATTTT. Its translation: CASSTLEGRDQPQHF.

The chain joins TRBV28 to TRBJ1-2; 8 nucleotides match TRBD1. The germline CDR1 and CDR2 sequences are MDHEN and SYDVKM. The CDR3 runs to 14 residues. V lost 4 bases and J lost 5; bases outside the gene matches: 6. CDR3 amino acids: CASSSGQGLYGYTF. The CDR3 DNA is TGTGCCAGCAGTTCAGGACAGGGACTTTATGGCTACACCTTC.

The CDR3 bases are TGTGCCACCAGTGGGGCCGGTGTCGAGCAGTTCTTC. Translated, it gives CATSGAGVEQFF. The chain combines TRBV24-1 with TRBJ2-1; D ambiguous. V was clipped by 5 bases and J by 10 bases, with 11 bases between them. The V gene's germline CDR1 is KGHDR and CDR2 SFDVKD. The CDR3 spans 12 residues.

The gene calls are TRBV6-5 and TRBJ2-2; TRBD1 matches 9 bases. From germline, CDR1 is MNHEY and CDR2 SVGAGI. V dropped 4 bases and J dropped 3; count of bases not matched to a gene: 3. The CDR3 has 15 residues. This CDR3 is CASSSTGGHTGELFF. Written as DNA, the CDR3 is TGTGCCAGCAGTTCTACAGGGGGCCACACCGGGGAGCTGTTTTTT.

This clone was counted a few times. The V gene is TRBV2, the J gene TRBJ2-7, with 8 bases matching TRBD1. V lost 6 bases to trimming and J lost 0 bases; unmatched junction nucleotides: 4. CDR3 length: 14 residues. Per germline, CDR1 SNHLY and CDR2 FYNNEI. The DNA for the CDR3 is TGTGCCAGCAGATTGGACAGGGACTCCTACGAGCAGTACTTC. Translation: CASRLDRDSYEQYF.

This rearrangement joins TRBV15 to TRBJ2-1; D might be TRBD2 (5 bases). V shed 3 bases and J shed 6 bases, with 6 bases lying between them. This CDR3 has 12 residues. Germline V gene lookup returns CDR1 LNHNV and CDR2 YYDKDF (reference sequence). CDR3 nucleotides: TGTGCCACCAGCAGCCGGGGCAATGAGCAGTTCTTC. It is translated as CATSSRGNEQFF.

The J gene is TRBJ1-1, the V gene TRBV29-1; TRBD1 is a possible D gene (5 bases). The germline CDR1 and CDR2 sequences are SQVTM and ANQGSEA. The CDR3 runs 13 residues. The germline V and J ends were trimmed by 0 bases and 8 bases, with 13 bases remaining between them. CDR3 protein: CSVEDWGGAEAFF. In nucleotides, the CDR3 is TGCAGCGTTGAAGATTGGGGGGGAGCCGAAGCTTTCTTT.

The CDR3 coding sequence is TGTGCCAGTAGTATAGGGCAGTTGTACGAGCAGTACGTC. Its protein is CASSIGQLYEQYV. The chain joins TRBV19 to TRBJ2-7; D not resolved. Per germline, CDR1 LNHDA and CDR2 SQIVND (reference sequence). This CDR3 has 13 amino acids. V gave up 1 base and J gave up 4 bases, with 8 bases separating them.

The chain recombines TRBV7-9 with TRBJ1-2, with 8 bases identical to TRBD1. The CDR3 loop spans 14 amino acids. Germline CDR1 and CDR2: SEHNR and FQNEAQ (reference sequence). Unmatched junction bases numbered 6, after V lost 2 bases and J lost 7 bases. The CDR3 here is CASSLSGGAGGYTF. CDR3 nucleotides: TGTGCCAGCAGCTTATCAGGGGGCGCGGGTGGCTACACCTTC. The variable domain in full, with the rest retrieved from reference TRBV7-9 and TRBJ1-2, is DTGVSQNPRHKITKRGQNVTFRCDPISEHNRLYWYRQTLGQGPEFLTYFQNEAQLEKSRLLSDRFSAERPKGSFSTLEIQRTEQGDSAMYLCASSLSGGAGGYTFGSGTRLTVV.

The V and J genes are TRBV28 and TRBJ2-2; 11 positions agree with TRBD1. Germline V gene sequence: CDR1 MDHEN, CDR2 SYDVKM. The CDR3 spans 15 residues. V trimming: 5 bases; J trimming: 5 bases; junction bases outside the gene matches: 4. CDR3 DNA: TGTGCCAGCAGTGGGACAGGGGGACCTACCGGGGAGCTGTTTTTT. It yields the protein CASSGTGGPTGELFF.